This is a list of T cell receptor beta chains from one sample in a study of metastatic and nonmetastatic thyroid tumors. From the PCR reads, TCRdb re-called clones with MiXCR. Seen here are some 16,000 clones, 26% observed once, and the top ten hold 20% to 25%. Sequences were obtained from tumor tissue. The receptors come from a female donor with papillary thyroid cancer or a benign thyroid nodule (not recorded which). Some clones in this sample may be carry-over from other donors' samples. Both conserved end residues are part of each CDR3. The D gene is left open where the match is weak. A row's size may be missing; if present it is once, few, many or a size class.

TRBV20-1	many	TRBD2	TRBJ2-3	CSASCGGGPKKHCTDTQYF	TGCAGTGCTAGTTGTGGCGGGGGGCCCAAAAAACACTGCACAGATACGCAGTATTTT
TRBV6-5	few	NA	TRBJ2-3	CASNSQRWASPSTDTQYF	TGTGCCAGCAATTCCCAGCGGTGGGCCTCCCCTAGCACAGATACGCAGTATTTT
TRBV19	many	NA	TRBJ2-7	CASSQGGGSYEQYF	TGTGCCAGTAGCCAAGGCGGCGGCTCCTACGAGCAGTACTTC
TRBV6-1	few	NA	TRBJ1-5	CASSAMGPAQPQHF	TGTGCCAGCAGTGCAATGGGCCCGGCCCAGCCCCAGCATTTT
TRBV4-2	NA	TRBD2	TRBJ2-7	CASSYPASGGSSYERHF	TGTGCCAGCAGTTACCCGGCCAGCGGGGGGTCCTCCTACGAGCGGCACTTC
TRBV4-2	many	NA	TRBJ2-7	CASSQPEVGNEQYF	TGTGCCAGCAGCCAACCAGAGGTGGGCAACGAGCAGTACTTC
TRBV5-1	medium-sized	NA	TRBJ2-3	CASSGGGLDTQYF	TGCGCCAGCAGCGGGGGCGGGTTAGATACGCAGTATTTT
TRBV4-3	many	TRBD2	TRBJ2-6	CASSLGLAGGFSGANVLTF	TGCGCCAGCAGCCTTGGACTAGCGGGGGGCTTCTCTGGGGCCAACGTCCTGACTTTC
TRBV30	many	NA	TRBJ1-1	CAWTYRSLSVMNTEAFF	TGTGCCTGGACCTACAGGAGCCTTTCGGTAATGAACACTGAAGCTTTCTTT
TRBV9	NA	NA	TRBJ2-3	CASGPQSATFTDTQYF	TGTGCCAGCGGCCCCCAGTCGGCGACTTTCACAGATACGCAGTATTTT
TRBV20-1	medium-sized	NA	TRBJ1-5	CSAGKGHQPQHF	TGCAGTGCTGGGAAGGGACATCAGCCCCAGCATTTT
TRBV5-4	NA	NA	TRBJ2-5	CASSLEETQYF	TGTGCCAGCAGCTTAGAAGAGACCCAGTACTTC
TRBV7-9	many	NA	TRBJ1-6	CASSLEVSPLHF	TGTGCCAGCAGCTTAGAGGTTTCACCCCTCCACTTT
TRBV9	NA	NA	TRBJ2-7	CASSVRGHVSYEQYF	TGTGCCAGCAGCGTAAGGGGACATGTGTCCTACGAGCAGTACTTC